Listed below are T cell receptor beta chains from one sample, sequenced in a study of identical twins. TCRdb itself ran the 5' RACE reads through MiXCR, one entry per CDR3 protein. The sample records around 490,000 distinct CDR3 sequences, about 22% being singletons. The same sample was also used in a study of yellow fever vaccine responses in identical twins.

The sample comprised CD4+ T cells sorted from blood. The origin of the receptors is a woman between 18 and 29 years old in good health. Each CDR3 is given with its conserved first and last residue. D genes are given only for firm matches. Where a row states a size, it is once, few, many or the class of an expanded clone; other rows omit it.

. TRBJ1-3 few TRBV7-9 TGTGCCAGCAGCTCCGTAAACTCTGGAAACACCATATATTTT CASSSVNSGNTIYF
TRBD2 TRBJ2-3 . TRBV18 TGTGCCAGCTCACCCTTCGGCGGGGGTCTGGGAGATACGCAGTATTTT CASSPFGGGLGDTQYF
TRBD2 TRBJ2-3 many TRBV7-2 TGTGCCAGCAGCCCCCCTAGCGGGAGGACAGATACGCAGTATTTT CASSPPSGRTDTQYF
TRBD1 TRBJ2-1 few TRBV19 TGTGCCAGTAGTATAATGACAGGGGGGTACAATGAGCAGTTCTTC CASSIMTGGYNEQFF
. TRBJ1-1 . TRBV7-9 TGTGCCAGCAGCTTACGAGCGCTGAACACTGAAGCTTTCTTT CASSLRALNTEAFF
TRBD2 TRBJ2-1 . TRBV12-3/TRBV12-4 TGTGCCAGCAGTGAGACTAGCGGGGCCTACAATGAGCAGTTCTTC CASSETSGAYNEQFF
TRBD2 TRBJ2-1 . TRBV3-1 TGTGCCAGCAGCCATGGACTAGCGGGAGGGGGGCAGTTCTTC CASSHGLAGGGQFF
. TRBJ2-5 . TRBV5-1 TGCGCCAGCAGACCTCTAGCTGTGGAGACCCAGTACTTC CASRPLAVETQYF
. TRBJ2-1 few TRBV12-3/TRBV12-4 TGTGCCAGCAGTTTAGTTGGGACGGTCTACAATGAGCAGTTCTTC CASSLVGTVYNEQFF
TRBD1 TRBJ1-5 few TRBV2 TGTGCCAGCAGTGACCGGACAGGAAGAAGCAATCAGCCCCAGCATTTT CASSDRTGRSNQPQHF
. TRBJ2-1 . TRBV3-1 TGTGCCAGCAGCCCTCCCGGGCCCACGCCCCCTCACTTC CASSPPGPTPPHF
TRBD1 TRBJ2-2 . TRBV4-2 TGTGCCAGCAGCGGACAGGGCTGGAACACCGGGGAGCTGTTTTTT CASSGQGWNTGELFF
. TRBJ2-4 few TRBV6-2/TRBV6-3 TGTGCCAGCAGTGACGGACAGCTAAACATTCAGTACTTC CASSDGQLNIQYF
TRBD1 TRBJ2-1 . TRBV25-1 TGTGCCAGCAGAGCCCCGGGACAGGGAATGAATGAGCAGTTCTTC CASRAPGQGMNEQFF
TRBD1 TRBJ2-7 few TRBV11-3 TGTGCCAGCAGCTTCTTTCCGGACAGGGGGCACAGCGAGCAGTACTTC CASSFFPDRGHSEQYF
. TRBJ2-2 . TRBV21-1 TGTGCCAGCAGCCCTGGGACCTTCACCGGGGAGCTGTTTTTT CASSPGTFTGELFF
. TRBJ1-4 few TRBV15 TGTGCCACCAGCGTAGGGGGTGAAAAACTGTTTTTT CATSVGGEKLFF
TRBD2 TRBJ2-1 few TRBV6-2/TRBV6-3 TGTGCCAGCAGCAACGTAGGGACTAGCGGGAGTGTACATGAGCAGTTCTTC CASSNVGTSGSVHEQFF
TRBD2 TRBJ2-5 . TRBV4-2 TGTGCCAGCAGCCAAGACGCCAGCGGGGGGGCTTGGGAGACCCAGTACTTC CASSQDASGGAWETQYF
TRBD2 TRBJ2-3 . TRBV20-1 TGCAGTGCTAAAACTAGCGGGGCGGACGCGGATACGCAGTATTTT CSAKTSGADADTQYF
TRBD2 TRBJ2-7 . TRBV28 TGTGCCAGCAGTCCGCTAGCGGGAGACATAAACGAGCAGTACTTC CASSPLAGDINEQYF
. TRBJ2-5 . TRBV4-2 TGTGCCAGCAGCCAAGATCCGAGCACTGGAGAGACCCAGTACTTC CASSQDPSTGETQYF
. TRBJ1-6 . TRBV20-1 TGCAGTGCACCCCACAGTGCGGGGGTAAATTCACCCCTCCACTTT CSAPHSAGVNSPLHF
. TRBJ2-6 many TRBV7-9 TGTGCCAGCAGCCTAAACTCTGGGGCCAACGTCCTGACTTTC CASSLNSGANVLTF
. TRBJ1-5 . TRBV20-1 TGCAGTGCAACGCCGGGCGGCAATCAGCCCCAGCATTTT CSATPGGNQPQHF
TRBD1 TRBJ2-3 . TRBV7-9 TGTGCCAGCAGCCTGACAGGGGTGGGAAAAGATACGCAGTATTTT CASSLTGVGKDTQYF
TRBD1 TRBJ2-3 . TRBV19 TGTGCCAGTAGTATCGGACAGGTTTCGGATACGCAGTATTTT CASSIGQVSDTQYF
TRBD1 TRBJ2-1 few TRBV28 TGTGCCAGCACCCGGACAGGGATCAGTGAGCAGTTCTTC CASTRTGISEQFF
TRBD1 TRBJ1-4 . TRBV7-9 TGTGCCAGCAGCTTAGAGGTTGGACAGGGTGAAAAACTGTTTTTT CASSLEVGQGEKLFF
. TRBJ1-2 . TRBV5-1 TGCGCCAGCAGCTTTCTGGACGGTCCGGGTGGCTACACCTTC CASSFLDGPGGYTF
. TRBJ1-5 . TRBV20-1 TGCAGTGCAAAGACGTTTGGGGATGGACAGCCCCAGCATTTT CSAKTFGDGQPQHF
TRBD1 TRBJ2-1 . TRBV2 TGTGCCAGCAGTGGGGGACAGCCCTACAATGAGCAGTTCTTC CASSGGQPYNEQFF
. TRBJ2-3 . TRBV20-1 TGCAGTGCTCCAAAGGGACTCAGCACAGATACGCAGTATTTT CSAPKGLSTDTQYF
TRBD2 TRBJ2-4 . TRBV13 TGTGCCAGCAGCTTAAGGAGACTAGCGGGCCAAAAAAACATTCAGTACTTC CASSLRRLAGQKNIQYF
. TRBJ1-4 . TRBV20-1 TGCAGTGCTAGAGAGGGCAAGGTCAATGAAAAACTGTTTTTT CSAREGKVNEKLFF
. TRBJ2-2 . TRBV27 TGTGCCAGCAAAATTAGCGCCATCGGGGAGCTGTTTTTT CASKISAIGELFF
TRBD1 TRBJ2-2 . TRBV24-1 TGTGCCACGAGACCGGGACAGTCCACCGGGGAGCTGTTTTTT CATRPGQSTGELFF
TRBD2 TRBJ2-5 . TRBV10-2 TGCGCCAGCAGTGAGATAGCGGGGCGTATAGAGACCCAGTACTTC CASSEIAGRIETQYF
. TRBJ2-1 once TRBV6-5 TGTGCCAGCAGTTACGCCCTGAGCGCGGTTAATGAGCAGTTCTTC CASSYALSAVNEQFF
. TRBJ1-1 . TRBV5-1 TGCGCCAGCGGAAATACAGGCGGGGGTGCCACTGAAGCTTTCTTT CASGNTGGGATEAFF
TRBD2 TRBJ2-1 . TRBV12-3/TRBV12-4 TGTGCCAGCAGTTTAGGTAGCGGGGTAGAGCAGTTCTTC CASSLGSGVEQFF
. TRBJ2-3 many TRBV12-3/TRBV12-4 TGTGCCAGCAGACGGGCAGATACGCAGTATTTT CASRRADTQYF
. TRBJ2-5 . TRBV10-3 TGTGCCATCAGTGAGAACATAAGCGGGCAAGAGACCCAGTACTTC CAISENISGQETQYF
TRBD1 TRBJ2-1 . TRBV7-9 TGTGCCAGCAGTTTACGGGGACAGACTTACAATGAGCAGTTCTTC CASSLRGQTYNEQFF
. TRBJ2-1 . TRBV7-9 TGTGCCAGCAGCCTCGCGGACGAGTACAATGAGCAGTTCTTC CASSLADEYNEQFF
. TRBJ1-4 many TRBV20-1 TGCAGTGCTAGGCCAGAAACTAATGAAAAACTGTTTTTT CSARPETNEKLFF
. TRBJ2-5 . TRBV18 TGTGCCAGCTCACCACAGCAGGGCGGAGAGACCCAGTACTTC CASSPQQGGETQYF